The rows below give T cell receptor beta chains drawn from one sample of a study of T-cell memory formation after mild COVID-19. One entry per CDR3 protein results from TCRdb running MiXCR on the 5' RACE reads. The sample gives hundreds of thousands of distinct CDR3 sequences, less than 25% of which show up once; 7.5% to 9.5% is in the top ten. The sequenced sample was PBMCs or a T cell subset sorted from them (not recorded which). The receptor source for this set is an adult woman who had mild COVID-19 (a few samples of this study predate the infection). Cell type and time point are not known. The CDR3 runs from the conserved cysteine through the conserved F or W. The order of the fields is D gene, V gene, J gene, clone size, CDR3 DNA, CDR3 protein. D genes are given only for firm matches. Size values are once, few and many counts, or a class for expanded clones, and some rows have none.

NA	TRBV18	TRBJ2-4	few	TGTGCCAGCTCTACCCTGGGGGGACCCGAAAACATTCAGTACTTC	CASSTLGGPENIQYF
TRBD1	TRBV23-1	TRBJ1-4	few	TGCGCCGGTAGTCACCAGGGACAGGCGGCCGGGGTCGGAGAAAAACTGTTTTTT	CAGSHQGQAAGVGEKLFF
TRBD2	TRBV5-5	TRBJ2-1	NA	TGTGCCAGCAGCTCTACTAGCGGGAGGATTGGGAATGAGCAGTTCTTC	CASSSTSGRIGNEQFF
NA	TRBV27	TRBJ2-7	few	TGTGCCAGCAGTTCCACAGGGTATGGTGGCCCCTACGAGCAGTACTTC	CASSSTGYGGPYEQYF
NA	TRBV28	TRBJ2-7	NA	TGTGCCAGCAGTTTTGGCAGGGCGAGGGGAAACGAGCAGTACTTC	CASSFGRARGNEQYF
TRBD2	TRBV4-2	TRBJ2-1	NA	TGTGCCAGCAGCCAACCGACTAGCGGGACCAGTGAGCAGTTCTTC	CASSQPTSGTSEQFF
NA	TRBV12-3/TRBV12-4	TRBJ1-5	NA	TGTGCCAGCAGTTTGTCTGGGGAAAGGAATCAGCCCCAGCATTTT	CASSLSGERNQPQHF
TRBD1	TRBV15	TRBJ2-1	NA	TGTGCCACCAGCAGAGATTTGACAGGGGTGCTCAATGAGCAGTTCTTC	CATSRDLTGVLNEQFF
NA	TRBV4-3	TRBJ2-1	few	TGCGCCAGCAGCCAAGACTACTACAATGAGCAGTTCTTC	CASSQDYYNEQFF
TRBD2	TRBV7-2	TRBJ2-3	many	TGTGCCAGCAGCTTAAAACTAGCGGGAGCTTTCCCCCCTACGCAGTATTTT	CASSLKLAGAFPPTQYF
TRBD1	TRBV7-9	TRBJ1-2	few	TGTGCCAGCAGCCAACAAGACAGGGTCGGATACTACACCTTC	CASSQQDRVGYYTF
NA	TRBV24-1	TRBJ2-7	few	TGTGCCACCGGTAACGGAGGGGAGCAGTACTTC	CATGNGGEQYF
TRBD1	TRBV20-1	TRBJ1-2	NA	TGCAGTGCTAGAGACCGACAGGGGGCCTTTCGTTCTCATGGCTACACCTTC	CSARDRQGAFRSHGYTF
TRBD1	TRBV29-1	TRBJ2-1	NA	TGCAGCGTTGTTGCGACAGGGTATTGGAGTGAGCAGTTCTTC	CSVVATGYWSEQFF
NA	TRBV30	TRBJ1-1	NA	TGTGCCTGGAGTGGTGGAAGAGTCGTTGACACTGAAGCTTTCTTT	CAWSGGRVVDTEAFF
TRBD1	TRBV7-9	TRBJ2-3	NA	TGTGCCAGCAGCTTAAGGGGGACAGCGACAGATACGCAGTATTTT	CASSLRGTATDTQYF
NA	TRBV7-9	TRBJ2-1	NA	TGTGCCAGCAGCTTAGAGGTGTCAGGGACCAATGAGCAGTTCTTC	CASSLEVSGTNEQFF
TRBD1	TRBV5-1	TRBJ2-5	NA	TGCGCCAGCAGCTTAACGGGACAGCTCCAAGAGACCCAGTACTTC	CASSLTGQLQETQYF
TRBD2	TRBV11-3	TRBJ2-1	few	TGTGCCAGCAGCTTATCTCTAGCGGTCCTCTCCTACAATGAGCAGTTCTTC	CASSLSLAVLSYNEQFF
TRBD1	TRBV5-5	TRBJ2-1	few	TGTGCCAGCAGCCAGACAGGGACTGAGCAGTTCTTC	CASSQTGTEQFF
NA	TRBV5-6	TRBJ1-1	NA	TGTGCCGGCAGCGCTACCTGGAACACTGAAGCTTTCTTT	CAGSATWNTEAFF
NA	TRBV12-3/TRBV12-4	TRBJ2-3	NA	TGTGCCAGCAGCGGACCAATAACAGATACGCAGTATTTT	CASSGPITDTQYF
TRBD1	TRBV4-2	TRBJ1-2	few	TGTGCCAGCAGCCCGGCGACAGGGATCGTCAAGTTTGGCTACACCTTC	CASSPATGIVKFGYTF
TRBD1	TRBV28	TRBJ2-7	NA	TGTGCCAGCACCAAGACAGGGGTGGGGAACTACGAGCAGTACTTC	CASTKTGVGNYEQYF
TRBD2	TRBV6-1	TRBJ2-3	NA	TGTGCCAGCAGTGAAGAGTCCCTAGCGGGGGGCACAGATACGCAGTATTTT	CASSEESLAGGTDTQYF
NA	TRBV12-3/TRBV12-4	TRBJ2-7	NA	TGTGCCAGCAGGCCCCAGGGCGACTGGAACGAGCAGTACTTC	CASRPQGDWNEQYF
TRBD2	TRBV6-5	TRBJ2-1	few	TGTGCCAGCACCCCGGGTGTGGCTAGCGGGAGTGGTGAGCAGTTCTTC	CASTPGVASGSGEQFF
TRBD2	TRBV4-1	TRBJ2-7	NA	TGCGCCAGCAGCCAAGAGTCTAGCGGGTCCCACGAGCAGTACTTC	CASSQESSGSHEQYF
TRBD1	TRBV3-1	TRBJ1-5	NA	TGTGCCAGCAGCCAAGCCGGGACAGGGGGCAATCAGCCCCAGCATTTT	CASSQAGTGGNQPQHF
TRBD1	TRBV27	TRBJ1-3	NA	TGTGCCAGCAGTCTAACAGGGGCGATATCGGGAAACACCATATATTTT	CASSLTGAISGNTIYF
TRBD1	TRBV20-1	TRBJ1-1	few	TGCAGTGCCCGGACAGGGGTGAACACTGAAGCTTTCTTT	CSARTGVNTEAFF
TRBD1	TRBV6-5	TRBJ2-7	NA	TGTGCCAGCAGTTACAGGTGGGACAGTCTTGCCGAGCAGTACTTC	CASSYRWDSLAEQYF
TRBD1	TRBV7-8	TRBJ2-1	NA	TGTGCCAGCACAAAGACAGGGGGCTACAATGAGCAGTTCTTC	CASTKTGGYNEQFF
NA	TRBV24-1	TRBJ2-3	few	TGTGCCACCAGTGAGTTTAATTCAGATACGCAGTATTTT	CATSEFNSDTQYF
TRBD1	TRBV12-3/TRBV12-4	TRBJ2-7	few	TGTGCCAGCAGTCGACCCGACAGGGTCCAGGGCGAGCAGTACTTC	CASSRPDRVQGEQYF
TRBD1	TRBV15	TRBJ2-7	NA	TGTGCCACCAGCAGAGATGTCAGGGACAGGGCATCCTACGAGCAGTACTTC	CATSRDVRDRASYEQYF
NA	TRBV13	TRBJ2-5	few	TGTGCCAGCAGCACTCGGACTTTTCAAGAGACCCAGTACTTC	CASSTRTFQETQYF
TRBD2	TRBV4-1	TRBJ2-3	few	TGCGCCAGCAGCCCTGGACTAGCGGGGGGGCCGTTTCAAGATACGCAGTATTTT	CASSPGLAGGPFQDTQYF
NA	TRBV7-2	TRBJ2-3	NA	TGTGCCAGCAGCTCAGAGGGGGGACCAGATACGCAGTATTTT	CASSSEGGPDTQYF
NA	TRBV20-1	TRBJ1-2	NA	TGCAGTGCTAGAAGTGGCTATGGCTACACCTTC	CSARSGYGYTF
NA	TRBV24-1	TRBJ2-7	NA	TGTGCCACCAGTGATTCGGGGACAAACCCCTACGAGCAGTACTTC	CATSDSGTNPYEQYF
NA	TRBV5-1	TRBJ2-7	few	TGCGCCAGCAGCCGGGGAGAGAACTACGAGCAGTACTTC	CASSRGENYEQYF
TRBD1	TRBV7-3	TRBJ2-5	NA	TGTGCCAGCAGCAGCGGGACAGGGTTCCAGTACTTC	CASSSGTGFQYF
TRBD1	TRBV18	TRBJ2-7	NA	TGTGCCAGCTCACCAAACCGGGACAGTAGTTACGAGCAGTACTTC	CASSPNRDSSYEQYF
NA	TRBV7-8	TRBJ1-5	NA	TGTGCCAGCAGCTTAGGATGGGTCTCTCAGCCCCAGCATTTT	CASSLGWVSQPQHF
TRBD2	TRBV7-8	TRBJ2-3	NA	TGTGCCAGCAGCCCCTCGACTCTAGCGGGGAGCACAGATACGCAGTATTTT	CASSPSTLAGSTDTQYF
TRBD2	TRBV5-1	TRBJ2-3	once	TGCGCCAGCAGCATGGGACTAGCCCCAGATACGCAGTATTTT	CASSMGLAPDTQYF